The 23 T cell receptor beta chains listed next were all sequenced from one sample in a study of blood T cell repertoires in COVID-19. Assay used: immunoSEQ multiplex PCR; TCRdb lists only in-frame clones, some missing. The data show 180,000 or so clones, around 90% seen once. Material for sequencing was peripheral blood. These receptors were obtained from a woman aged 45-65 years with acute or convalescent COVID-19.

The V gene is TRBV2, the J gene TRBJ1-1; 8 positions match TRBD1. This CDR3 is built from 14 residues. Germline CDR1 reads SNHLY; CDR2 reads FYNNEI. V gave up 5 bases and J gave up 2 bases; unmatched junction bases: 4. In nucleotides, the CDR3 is TGTGCCAGCAGTACCGGGACAGGAAACACTGAAGCTTTCTTT. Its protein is CASSTGTGNTEAFF. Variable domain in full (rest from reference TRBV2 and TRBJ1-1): EPEVTQTPSHQVTQMGQEVILRCVPISNHLYFYWYRQILGQKVEFLVSFYNNEISEKSEIFDDQFSVERPDGSNFTLKIRSTKLEDSAMYFCASSTGTGNTEAFFGQGTRLTVV.

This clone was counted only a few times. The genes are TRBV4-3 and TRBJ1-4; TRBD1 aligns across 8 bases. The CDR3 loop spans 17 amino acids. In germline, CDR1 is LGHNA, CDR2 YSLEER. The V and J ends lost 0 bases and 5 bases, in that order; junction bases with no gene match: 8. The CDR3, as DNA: TGCGCCAGCAGCCAAGATTGGCAGACAGGGGCAAATGAAAAACTGTTTTTT. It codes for CASSQDWQTGANEKLFF.

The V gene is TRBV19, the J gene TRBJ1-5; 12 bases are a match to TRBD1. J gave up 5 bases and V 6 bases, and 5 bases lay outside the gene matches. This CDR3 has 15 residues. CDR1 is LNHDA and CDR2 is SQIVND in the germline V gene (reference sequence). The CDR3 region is CASRGTGGADQPQHF. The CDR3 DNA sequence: TGTGCCAGTAGAGGGACAGGGGGCGCGGATCAGCCCCAGCATTTT.

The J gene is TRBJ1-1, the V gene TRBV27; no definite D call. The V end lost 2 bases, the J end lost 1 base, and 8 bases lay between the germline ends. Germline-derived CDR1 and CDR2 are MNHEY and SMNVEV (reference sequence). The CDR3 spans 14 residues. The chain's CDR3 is CASSLKYGNTEAFF. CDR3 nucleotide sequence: TGTGCCAGCAGTTTAAAGTACGGGAACACTGAAGCTTTCTTT.

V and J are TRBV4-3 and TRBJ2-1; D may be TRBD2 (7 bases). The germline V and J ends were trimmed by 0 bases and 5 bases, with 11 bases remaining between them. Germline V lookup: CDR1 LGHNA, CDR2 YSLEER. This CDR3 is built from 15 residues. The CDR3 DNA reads TGCGCCAGCAGCCAAGAAGGGGGGAGGGACAATGAGCAGTTCTTC. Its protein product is CASSQEGGRDNEQFF.

The CDR3 loop is CAISRSEAGDGYTF. For the CDR3, the DNA is TGTGCCATCAGTCGGAGTGAGGCAGGGGATGGCTACACCTTC. The chain joins TRBV10-3 to TRBJ1-2, with a possible D match to TRBD1 (6 bases). The ends were cut back, 5 bases at V and 6 bases at J, with 16 bases in the middle. Per germline, CDR1 ENHRY and CDR2 SYGVKD. The CDR3 has 14 residues.

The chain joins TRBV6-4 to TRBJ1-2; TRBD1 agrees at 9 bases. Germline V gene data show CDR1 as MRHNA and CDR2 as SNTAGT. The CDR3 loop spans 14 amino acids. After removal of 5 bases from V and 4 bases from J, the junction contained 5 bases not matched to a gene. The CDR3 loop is CASSPADRGYGYTF. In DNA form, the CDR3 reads TGTGCCAGCAGTCCCGCGGACAGGGGCTATGGCTACACCTTC.

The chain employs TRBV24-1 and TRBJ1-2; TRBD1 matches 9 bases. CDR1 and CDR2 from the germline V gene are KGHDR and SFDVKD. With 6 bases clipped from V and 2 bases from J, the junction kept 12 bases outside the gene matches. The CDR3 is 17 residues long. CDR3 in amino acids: CATSPSTGQGKNYGYTF. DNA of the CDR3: TGTGCCACCAGTCCCTCGACAGGACAGGGGAAAAACTATGGCTACACCTTC.

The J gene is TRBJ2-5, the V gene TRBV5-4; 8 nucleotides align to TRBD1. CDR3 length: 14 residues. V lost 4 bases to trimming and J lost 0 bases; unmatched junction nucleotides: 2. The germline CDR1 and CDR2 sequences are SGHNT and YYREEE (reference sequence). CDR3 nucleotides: TGTGCCAGCAGCCGGGGACAGGACCAAGAGACCCAGTACTTC. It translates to CASSRGQDQETQYF.

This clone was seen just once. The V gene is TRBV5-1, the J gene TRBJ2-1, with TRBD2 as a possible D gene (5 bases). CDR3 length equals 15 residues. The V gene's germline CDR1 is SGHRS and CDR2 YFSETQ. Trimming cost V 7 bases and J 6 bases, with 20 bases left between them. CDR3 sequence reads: CASGSDLILGNEQFF. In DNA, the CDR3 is TGCGCCAGCGGCTCGGACTTAATCCTGGGCAATGAGCAGTTCTTC.

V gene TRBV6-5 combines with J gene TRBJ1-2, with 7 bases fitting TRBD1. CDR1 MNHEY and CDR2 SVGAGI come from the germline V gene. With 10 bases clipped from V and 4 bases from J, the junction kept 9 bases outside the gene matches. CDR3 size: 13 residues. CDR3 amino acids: CATQPYRGYGYTF. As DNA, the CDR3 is TGTGCCACCCAACCGTACAGGGGCTATGGCTACACCTTC.

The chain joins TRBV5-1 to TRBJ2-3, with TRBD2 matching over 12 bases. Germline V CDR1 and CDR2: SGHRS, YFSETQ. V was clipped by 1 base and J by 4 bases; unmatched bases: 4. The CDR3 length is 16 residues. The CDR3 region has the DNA TGCGCCAGCAGCTTGTTCCTAGCGGGGGGGCCAGATACGCAGTATTTT. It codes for CASSLFLAGGPDTQYF.

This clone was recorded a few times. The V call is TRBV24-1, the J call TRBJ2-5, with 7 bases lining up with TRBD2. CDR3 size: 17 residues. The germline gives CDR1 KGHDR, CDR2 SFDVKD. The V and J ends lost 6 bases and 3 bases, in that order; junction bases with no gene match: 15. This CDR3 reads CATSPLLGGEGEETQYF. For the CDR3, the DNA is TGTGCCACCAGTCCCCTGTTGGGGGGGGAGGGCGAAGAGACCCAGTACTTC.

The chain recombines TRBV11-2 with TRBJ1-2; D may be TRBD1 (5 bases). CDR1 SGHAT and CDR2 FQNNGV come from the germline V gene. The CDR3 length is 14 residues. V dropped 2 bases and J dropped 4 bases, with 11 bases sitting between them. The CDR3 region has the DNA TGTGCCAGCAGCTTAAGGACGGGGGGCTATGGCTACACCTTC. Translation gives CASSLRTGGYGYTF.

As DNA, the CDR3 is TGCAGCGTTGAGGGACACCGCCAAGACGAAAAACTGTTTTTT. It encodes CSVEGHRQDEKLFF. The rearrangement uses TRBV29-1 and TRBJ1-4; TRBD1 is a possible D gene (6 bases). Germline V CDR1 and CDR2: SQVTM, ANQGSEA. The CDR3 contains 14 residues. V shed 3 bases and J shed 8 bases, with 16 bases lying between them. Looking up the rest from reference TRBV29-1 and TRBJ1-4 gives the full variable domain: SAVISQKPSRDICQRGTSLTIQCQVDSQVTMMFWYRQQPGQSLTLIATANQGSEATYESGFVIDKFPISRPNLTFSTLTVSNMSPEDSSIYLCSVEGHRQDEKLFFGSGTQLSVL.

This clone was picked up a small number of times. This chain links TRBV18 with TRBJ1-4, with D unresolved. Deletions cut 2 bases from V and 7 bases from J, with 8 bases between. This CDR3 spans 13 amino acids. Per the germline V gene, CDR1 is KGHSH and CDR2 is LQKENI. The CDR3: CASSPGGFEKLFF. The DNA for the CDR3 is TGTGCCAGCTCACCAGGAGGTTTTGAAAAACTGTTTTTT.

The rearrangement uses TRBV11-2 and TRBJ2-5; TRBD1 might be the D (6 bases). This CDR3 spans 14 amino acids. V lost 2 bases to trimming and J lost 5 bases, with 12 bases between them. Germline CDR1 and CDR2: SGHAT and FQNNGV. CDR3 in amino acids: CASSLTGYLETQYF. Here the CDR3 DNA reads TGTGCCAGCAGCTTAACAGGGTACCTTGAGACCCAGTACTTC.

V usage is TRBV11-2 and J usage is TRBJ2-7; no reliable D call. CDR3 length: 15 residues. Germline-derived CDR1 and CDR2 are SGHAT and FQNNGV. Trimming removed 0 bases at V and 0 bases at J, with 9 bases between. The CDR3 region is CASSLEAELSYEQYF. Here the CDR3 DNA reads TGTGCCAGCAGCTTAGAGGCGGAGCTCTCCTACGAGCAGTACTTC.

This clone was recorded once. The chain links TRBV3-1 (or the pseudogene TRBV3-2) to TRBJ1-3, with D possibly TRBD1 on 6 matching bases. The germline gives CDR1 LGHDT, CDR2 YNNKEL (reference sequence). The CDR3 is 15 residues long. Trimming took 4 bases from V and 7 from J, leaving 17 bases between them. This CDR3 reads CASSPLGATPNTIYF. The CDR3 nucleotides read TGTGCCAGCAGCCCCTTGGGGGCTACTCCGAACACCATATATTTT.

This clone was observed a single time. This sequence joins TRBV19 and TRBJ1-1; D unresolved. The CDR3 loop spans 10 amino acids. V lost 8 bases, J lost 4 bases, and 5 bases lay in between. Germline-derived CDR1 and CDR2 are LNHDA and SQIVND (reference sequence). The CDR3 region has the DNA TGTGCCAGTGGCTCCACTGAAGCTTTCTTT. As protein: CASGSTEAFF.

Here the CDR3 DNA reads TGTGCCAGTAGTATATCGACAGAGACACGGATCCAGCCCCAGCATTTT. It yields the protein CASSISTETRIQPQHF. The rearrangement links TRBV19 to TRBJ1-5, with D perhaps matching TRBD1 (5 bases). Germline values: CDR1 LNHDA, CDR2 SQIVND (reference sequence). The CDR3 loop spans 16 amino acids. The V end lost 2 bases, the J end lost 7 bases, and 18 bases lay between the germline ends.

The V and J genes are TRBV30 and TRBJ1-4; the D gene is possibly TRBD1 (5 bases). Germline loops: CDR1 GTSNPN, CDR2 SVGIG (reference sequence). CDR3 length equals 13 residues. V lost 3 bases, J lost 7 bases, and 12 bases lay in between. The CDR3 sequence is CAWSGQGGEKLFF. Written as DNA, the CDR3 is TGTGCCTGGAGCGGGCAGGGCGGTGAAAAACTGTTTTTT.

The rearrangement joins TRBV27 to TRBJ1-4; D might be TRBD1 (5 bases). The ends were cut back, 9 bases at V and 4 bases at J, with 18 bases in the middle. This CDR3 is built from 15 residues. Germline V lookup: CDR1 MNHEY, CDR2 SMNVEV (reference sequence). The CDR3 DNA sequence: TGTGCCAGTCAACGGTTATCGGGGGTTAATGAAAAACTGTTTTTT. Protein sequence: CASQRLSGVNEKLFF.